The rows below give T cell receptor beta chains drawn from one sample of a study of Ad26.COV2.S vaccination and SARS-CoV-2 variants. TCRdb's copy holds only in-frame clones and misses some; the assay was immunoSEQ multiplex PCR. The table shows hundreds of thousands of clones, with about nine tenths occurring only once. Sequenced material: peripheral blood, taken in a trial of Ad26.COV2.S vaccine versus placebo. Every receptor here comes from a person between 18 and 65 years old who received the Ad26.COV2.S COVID-19 vaccine or a placebo. Each CDR3 is given with its conserved first and last residue. D genes are given only for firm matches. Expanded clones get a size class; other rows say once, few or many, or leave the size out.

j_gene: TRBJ2-7
d_gene: TRBD2
v_gene: TRBV6-1
abundance: once
CDR3nt: TGTGCCAGCAGTGACGCTGCGGGGGTAGCCTACGAGCAGTACTTC
CDR3aa: CASSDAAGVAYEQYF

j_gene: TRBJ1-5
d_gene: -
v_gene: TRBV3-1/TRBV3-2
abundance: -
CDR3nt: TGTGCCAGCAGCCAAGGGGGGGTTAGCAATCAGCCCCAGCATTTT
CDR3aa: CASSQGGVSNQPQHF

j_gene: TRBJ2-7
d_gene: -
v_gene: TRBV7-9
abundance: -
CDR3nt: TGTGCCAGCAGTTCCTGGACTGGGAAGGACGAGCAGTACTTC
CDR3aa: CASSSWTGKDEQYF

j_gene: TRBJ1-1
d_gene: TRBD1
v_gene: TRBV9
abundance: -
CDR3nt: TGTGCCAGCAGCGTAGTGGCAGGGGGTACTGAAGCTTTCTTT
CDR3aa: CASSVVAGGTEAFF

j_gene: TRBJ1-2
d_gene: TRBD1
v_gene: TRBV7-8
abundance: few
CDR3nt: TGTGCCAGCAAACCGGGCGGACAGGGGAGCGACTTGGCAAACTATGGCTACACCTTC
CDR3aa: CASKPGGQGSDLANYGYTF

j_gene: TRBJ2-1
d_gene: -
v_gene: TRBV7-3
abundance: once
CDR3nt: TGTGCCAGCAGCTTGGGCATCTCCTACAATGAGCAGTTCTTC
CDR3aa: CASSLGISYNEQFF

j_gene: TRBJ1-3
d_gene: -
v_gene: TRBV11-2
abundance: -
CDR3nt: TGTGCCAGCAGCTTAGTGCCCCCGGCGAACTCTGGAAACACCATATATTTT
CDR3aa: CASSLVPPANSGNTIYF

j_gene: TRBJ2-5
d_gene: TRBD2
v_gene: TRBV7-6
abundance: once
CDR3nt: TGTGCCAGCAGCATACTAGCGGGGGTTAGACAAGTGGAGACCCAGTACTTC
CDR3aa: CASSILAGVRQVETQYF

j_gene: TRBJ2-1
d_gene: -
v_gene: TRBV5-5
abundance: -
CDR3nt: TGTGCCAGCAGCTTGTCGGGGGCAAAGGTCCTAGCTAATGAGCAGTTCTTC
CDR3aa: CASSLSGAKVLANEQFF

j_gene: TRBJ2-7
d_gene: -
v_gene: TRBV7-2
abundance: -
CDR3nt: TGTGCCAGCAGCTTAGCGGTGGGGTCCGCCGTCGAGCAGTACTTC
CDR3aa: CASSLAVGSAVEQYF

j_gene: TRBJ2-3
d_gene: TRBD1
v_gene: TRBV19
abundance: -
CDR3nt: TGTGCCAGCAACAGACAGGGGGCTTTTGATACGCAGTATTTT
CDR3aa: CASNRQGAFDTQYF

j_gene: TRBJ2-5
d_gene: -
v_gene: TRBV6-1
abundance: once
CDR3nt: TGTGCCAGCAGTGAAGCTAGAAGGGGAGAGACCCAGTACTTC
CDR3aa: CASSEARRGETQYF

j_gene: TRBJ1-1
d_gene: -
v_gene: TRBV18
abundance: few
CDR3nt: TGTGCCAGCTCACCAATGAAGGAGGAGGCTTTCTTT
CDR3aa: CASSPMKEEAFF

j_gene: TRBJ1-2
d_gene: -
v_gene: TRBV5-1
abundance: once
CDR3nt: TGCGCCAGCAGTCCCGGGGGGGATTACGGCTACACCTTC
CDR3aa: CASSPGGDYGYTF

j_gene: TRBJ2-1
d_gene: -
v_gene: TRBV19
abundance: once
CDR3nt: TGTGCCAGTAAGAGTCAGGGAGATATGGATGAGCAGTTCTTC
CDR3aa: CASKSQGDMDEQFF

j_gene: TRBJ1-2
d_gene: -
v_gene: TRBV2
abundance: -
CDR3nt: TGTGCCAGCAGTGAATCACAGGGAATGCGCTATGGCTACACCTTC
CDR3aa: CASSESQGMRYGYTF

j_gene: TRBJ1-1
d_gene: -
v_gene: TRBV30
abundance: once
CDR3nt: TGTGCCTGGAACCCAGGGGCCTATACTGAAGCTTTCTTT
CDR3aa: CAWNPGAYTEAFF

j_gene: TRBJ1-1
d_gene: -
v_gene: TRBV5-1
abundance: -
CDR3nt: TGCGCCAGCAGCTTGCTGATGAACACTGAAGCTTTCTTT
CDR3aa: CASSLLMNTEAFF

j_gene: TRBJ2-7
d_gene: TRBD2
v_gene: TRBV13
abundance: few
CDR3nt: TGTGCCAGCAGCTTAAAAGCGGGGGGGCTCTACGAGCAGTACTTC
CDR3aa: CASSLKAGGLYEQYF

j_gene: TRBJ2-2
d_gene: TRBD2
v_gene: TRBV6-2/TRBV6-3
abundance: -
CDR3nt: TGTGCCAGCAGTCCCCGGATGGGACTAGCGAGCGGGGAGCTGTTTTTT
CDR3aa: CASSPRMGLASGELFF

j_gene: TRBJ2-1
d_gene: -
v_gene: TRBV30
abundance: -
CDR3nt: TGTGCCTGGACTGTACGTCGCGGATACAATGAGCAGTTCTTC
CDR3aa: CAWTVRRGYNEQFF

j_gene: TRBJ1-2
d_gene: -
v_gene: TRBV7-9
abundance: -
CDR3nt: TGTGCCAGCAGCCCCACGGGCGCAGCTAACTATGGCTACACCTTC
CDR3aa: CASSPTGAANYGYTF

j_gene: TRBJ1-3
d_gene: TRBD1
v_gene: TRBV5-1
abundance: -
CDR3nt: TGCGCCAGCAGCCTCCGGGACAGGGGGCAAAGCTCTGGAAACACCATATATTTT
CDR3aa: CASSLRDRGQSSGNTIYF

j_gene: TRBJ1-2
d_gene: -
v_gene: TRBV20-1
abundance: -
CDR3nt: TGCACCCCGGGCAGCGTGTCAGGCTACACCTTC
CDR3aa: CTPGSVSGYTF

j_gene: TRBJ2-7
d_gene: -
v_gene: TRBV18
abundance: -
CDR3nt: TGTGCCAGCTCACCATCCGGGGGAGCCTACGAGCAGTACTTC
CDR3aa: CASSPSGGAYEQYF

j_gene: TRBJ2-1
d_gene: TRBD1
v_gene: TRBV9
abundance: -
CDR3nt: TGTGCCAGCAGCGTGGGGACAGGGGGCTATGAGCAGTTCTTC
CDR3aa: CASSVGTGGYEQFF

j_gene: TRBJ2-7
d_gene: -
v_gene: TRBV6-5
abundance: -
CDR3nt: TGTGCCAGCAGCCCCTACTACGAGCAGTACTTC
CDR3aa: CASSPYYEQYF

j_gene: TRBJ1-6
d_gene: -
v_gene: TRBV7-2
abundance: -
CDR3nt: TGTGCCAGCAGCTTAGGAGGGGGTTCTTCCTATAATTCACCCCTCCACTTT
CDR3aa: CASSLGGGSSYNSPLHF

j_gene: TRBJ2-6
d_gene: TRBD1
v_gene: TRBV19
abundance: -
CDR3nt: TGTGCCAGTAGTCCGACAGGGGCGGGGGCCAACGTCCTGACTTTC
CDR3aa: CASSPTGAGANVLTF

j_gene: TRBJ1-1
d_gene: -
v_gene: TRBV7-2
abundance: -
CDR3nt: TGTGCCAGCAGCTTATGGGGTCGAGGGACTGAAGCTTTCTTT
CDR3aa: CASSLWGRGTEAFF

j_gene: TRBJ2-6
d_gene: -
v_gene: TRBV30
abundance: -
CDR3nt: TGTGCCTGGAGTGTCGGGGCCAACGTCCTGACTTTC
CDR3aa: CAWSVGANVLTF

j_gene: TRBJ2-5
d_gene: -
v_gene: TRBV27
abundance: -
CDR3nt: TGTGCCAGCAGTTCCCGGTGGGGGCTGGAGACCCAGTACTTC
CDR3aa: CASSSRWGLETQYF

j_gene: TRBJ1-4
d_gene: TRBD1
v_gene: TRBV5-1
abundance: -
CDR3nt: TGCGCCAGCAGCCAAGACAGGGTAGACGAAAAACTGTTTTTT
CDR3aa: CASSQDRVDEKLFF

j_gene: TRBJ1-3
d_gene: -
v_gene: TRBV19
abundance: -
CDR3nt: TGTGCCAGTAGTATACCAGTGTCTGGAAACACCATATATTTT
CDR3aa: CASSIPVSGNTIYF

j_gene: TRBJ1-2
d_gene: -
v_gene: TRBV11-3
abundance: -
CDR3nt: TGTGCCAGCAGCCCCGACCCCGACGATGGCTACACCTTC
CDR3aa: CASSPDPDDGYTF

j_gene: TRBJ1-2
d_gene: -
v_gene: TRBV6-5
abundance: -
CDR3nt: TGTGCCAGCAGCCACAGACAGCATGGCTACACCTTC
CDR3aa: CASSHRQHGYTF

j_gene: TRBJ1-2
d_gene: -
v_gene: TRBV18
abundance: -
CDR3nt: TGTGCCAGCTCACCGCGCACAGTGGAGGGCTTTGGCTACACCTTC
CDR3aa: CASSPRTVEGFGYTF

j_gene: TRBJ1-1
d_gene: -
v_gene: TRBV2
abundance: -
CDR3nt: TGTGCCAGCACCACGACAGCGGGAAACACTGAAGCTTTCTTT
CDR3aa: CASTTTAGNTEAFF

j_gene: TRBJ1-2
d_gene: -
v_gene: TRBV6-5
abundance: -
CDR3nt: TGTGCCAGCAGCGGGATCCAACACTATGGCTACACCTTC
CDR3aa: CASSGIQHYGYTF

j_gene: TRBJ1-5
d_gene: -
v_gene: TRBV28
abundance: -
CDR3nt: TGTGCCAGCACCCGAGGGGGAGGGGGTCAGCCCCAGCATTTT
CDR3aa: CASTRGGGGQPQHF

j_gene: TRBJ2-5
d_gene: TRBD2
v_gene: TRBV5-5
abundance: -
CDR3nt: TGTGCCAGCAGCTTGGATGCGGGAGGCGTGGAGACCCAGTACTTC
CDR3aa: CASSLDAGGVETQYF

j_gene: TRBJ1-2
d_gene: -
v_gene: TRBV12-3/TRBV12-4
abundance: -
CDR3nt: TGTGCCAGCAGTTTAGAGGGAAACTATGGCTACACCTTC
CDR3aa: CASSLEGNYGYTF

j_gene: TRBJ1-2
d_gene: -
v_gene: TRBV14
abundance: -
CDR3nt: TGTGCCAGCAGCCTGAGCCAGGGGTATGGCTACACCTTC
CDR3aa: CASSLSQGYGYTF

j_gene: TRBJ2-7
d_gene: -
v_gene: TRBV4-3
abundance: -
CDR3nt: TGCGCCAGCAGCCAAGAGGGGGCGCGGGTCTACGAGCAGTACTTC
CDR3aa: CASSQEGARVYEQYF